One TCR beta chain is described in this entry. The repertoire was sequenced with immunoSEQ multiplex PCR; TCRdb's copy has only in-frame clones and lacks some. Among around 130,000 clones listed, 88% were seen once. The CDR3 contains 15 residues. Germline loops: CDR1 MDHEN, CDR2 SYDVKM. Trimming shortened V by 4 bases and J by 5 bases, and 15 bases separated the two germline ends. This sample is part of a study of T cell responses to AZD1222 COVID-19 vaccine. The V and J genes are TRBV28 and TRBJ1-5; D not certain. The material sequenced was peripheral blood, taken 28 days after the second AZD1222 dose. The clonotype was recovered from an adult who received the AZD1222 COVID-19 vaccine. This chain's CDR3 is CASSSVGRRDQPQHF. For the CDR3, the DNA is TGTGCCAGCAGTTCAGTGGGTAGGAGGGATCAGCCCCAGCATTTT.